Below, 30 T cell receptor beta chains from the same sample are listed, as sequenced in a study of blood T cell repertoires in COVID-19. Produced via immunoSEQ multiplex PCR; TCRdb's table is partial and in-frame only. The table includes approximately 250,000 clones, approximately 84% detected once. Material: PBMCs or T cells enriched from blood (not recorded which). Every receptor here comes from a man in his forties or fifties who had recovered from COVID-19.

The CDR3 DNA sequence: TGTGCCAGCAGCCTTTACGCTAGCTCCTACGAGCAGTACTTC. Its translation: CASSLYASSYEQYF. The V and J genes are TRBV7-9 and TRBJ2-7; D ambiguous. Germline V gene lookup returns CDR1 SEHNR and CDR2 FQNEAQ (reference sequence). The CDR3 spans 14 residues. The V end was cut by 5 bases, the J end by 0 bases, with 11 bases between. Using reference TRBV7-9 and TRBJ2-7 for the parts outside the CDR3, the full variable domain is DTGVSQNPRHKITKRGQNVTFRCDPISEHNRLYWYRQTLGQGPEFLTYFQNEAQLEKSRLLSDRFSAERPKGSFSTLEIQRTEQGDSAMYLCASSLYASSYEQYFGPGTRLTVT.

The V gene is TRBV19, the J gene TRBJ1-1, with D uncertain. Germline lookup yields CDR1 LNHDA and CDR2 SQIVND (reference sequence). The CDR3 spans 10 residues. CDR3 region: CAVGWSQAFF. The DNA for the CDR3 is TGTGCAGTGGGCTGGTCCCAGGCTTTCTTT.

This clone was seen at least ten times. This rearrangement joins TRBV18 to TRBJ1-2, with 7 bases lining up with TRBD1. The V gene end was trimmed by 4 bases and the J gene end by 7 bases; junction bases not matched to a gene: 9. The CDR3 has 14 residues. Per the germline V gene, CDR1 is KGHSH and CDR2 is LQKENI. The chain's CDR3 is CASSLRQGRGGYTF. The CDR3 region has the DNA TGTGCCAGCTCACTCAGACAGGGACGAGGTGGCTACACCTTC.

This clone was seen a few times. The chain recombines TRBV7-2 with TRBJ2-7; 12 bases agree with TRBD2. The CDR3 runs 15 residues. Trimming took 5 bases from V and 7 from J; bases not matched to a gene: 9. Germline V CDR1 and CDR2: SGHTA, FQGNSA. The CDR3 DNA reads as TGTGCCAGCAGCGAACCTAGCGGGGGGGCTTGGGAGCAGTACTTC. Translating gives CASSEPSGGAWEQYF.

V is TRBV4-3 and J is TRBJ1-4; D not certain. The length of the CDR3 is 15 residues. Germline V gene sequence: CDR1 LGHNA, CDR2 YSLEER. Trimming removed 1 base from V and 5 bases from J, with 11 bases in between. The CDR3 coding sequence is TGCGCCAGCAGCCAAGGGAACAGAGAGAATGAAAAACTGTTTTTT. Translated: CASSQGNRENEKLFF.

V gene TRBV2 combines with J gene TRBJ2-7, with a possible D match to TRBD1 (6 bases). Germline loops: CDR1 SNHLY, CDR2 FYNNEI. The CDR3 consists of 14 residues. V shed 10 bases and J shed 7 bases, with 23 bases lying between them. CDR3 sequence: CATNSGTLVPEQYF. The CDR3 DNA reads as TGTGCCACCAACTCCGGGACACTAGTTCCTGAGCAGTACTTC.

V usage is TRBV27 and J usage is TRBJ2-2, with 8 positions matching TRBD1. The CDR3 is made up of 13 amino acids. CDR1 MNHEY and CDR2 SMNVEV come from the germline V gene (reference sequence). V dropped 9 bases and J dropped 5; count of bases not matched to a gene: 5. The CDR3 DNA sequence: TGTGCCAGATACAGGGGGGAAACCGGGGAGCTGTTTTTT. It yields the protein CARYRGETGELFF.

DNA of the CDR3: TGTGCCAGCAGCTTAGGCCAGGGGGCGAGAGGCTACACCTTC. It yields the protein CASSLGQGARGYTF. The V and J genes are TRBV7-2 and TRBJ1-2; 8 nucleotides align to TRBD1. The CDR3 spans 14 residues. After removal of 1 base from V and 8 bases from J, the junction contained 6 bases not matched to a gene. CDR1 and CDR2 from the germline V gene are SGHTA and FQGNSA.

This clone has a single count. V and J are TRBV9 and TRBJ1-4; D is undetermined. The V gene's germline CDR1 is SGDLS and CDR2 YYNGEE. This CDR3 contains 15 residues. The V end was cut by 0 bases, the J end by 8 bases, with 14 bases between. This CDR3 reads CASSVASGFGEKLFF. CDR3 DNA: TGTGCCAGCAGCGTAGCTTCTGGTTTCGGGGAAAAACTGTTTTTT.

The chain recombines TRBV5-8 with TRBJ1-5; D call uncertain. CDR1 and CDR2 from the germline V gene are SGHTS and YDEGEE. The CDR3 has 12 amino acids. V was clipped by 4 bases and J by 6 bases, with 8 bases between them. CDR3 residues: CASSPSGQPQHF. In DNA form, the CDR3 reads TGTGCCAGCAGCCCCTCCGGTCAGCCCCAGCATTTT.

The chain uses TRBV7-3 and TRBJ2-1, with 12 bases fitting TRBD2. Germline CDR1 is SGHTA and CDR2 is FQGTGA. CDR3 size: 15 residues. J was trimmed by 8 bases and V by 5 bases; bases with no gene match: 7. Here the CDR3 reads CASSTSTSGGDEQFF. CDR3 sequence (DNA): TGTGCCAGCAGCACATCGACTAGCGGGGGCGATGAGCAGTTCTTC. The complete variable domain, with remaining parts taken from reference TRBV7-3 and TRBJ2-1, reads GAGVSQTPSNKVTEKGKYVELRCDPISGHTALYWYRQSLGQGPEFLIYFQGTGAADDSGLPNDRFFAVRPEGSVSTLKIQRTERGDSAVYLCASSTSTSGGDEQFFGPGTRLTVL.

The rearrangement uses TRBV2 and TRBJ2-7; D is undetermined. The ends were cut back, 10 bases at V and 0 bases at J, with 16 bases in the middle. There are 14 residues in the CDR3. The germline V gene encodes CDR1 SNHLY and CDR2 FYNNEI. CDR3: CATTTGGSSYEQYF. The CDR3 DNA reads as TGTGCCACCACCACCGGCGGCAGCTCCTACGAGCAGTACTTC.

V usage is TRBV7-3 and J usage is TRBJ2-7, with 7 bases that match TRBD1. Germline CDR1 SGHTA, CDR2 FQGTGA. The CDR3 sequence is 14 residues long. The trim removed 5 bases at V and 4 bases at J, leaving 8 bases unmatched. For the CDR3, the DNA is TGTGCCAGCAGCCCAGGGGGATTCCTATACGAGCAGTACTTC. Translated, it gives CASSPGGFLYEQYF. Supplemented by reference TRBV7-3 and TRBJ2-7, the full variable domain reads GAGVSQTPSNKVTEKGKYVELRCDPISGHTALYWYRQSLGQGPEFLIYFQGTGAADDSGLPNDRFFAVRPEGSVSTLKIQRTERGDSAVYLCASSPGGFLYEQYFGPGTRLTVT.

V gene TRBV29-1 combines with J gene TRBJ2-7; TRBD2 matches 7 bases. V gave up 4 bases and J gave up 0 bases; unmatched junction bases: 3. The germline CDR1 and CDR2 sequences are SQVTM and ANQGSEA. CDR3 length: 13 residues. Here the CDR3 reads CSVVGGSSYEQYF. Here the CDR3 DNA reads TGCAGCGTTGTGGGCGGGAGCTCCTACGAGCAGTACTTC.

This chain connects TRBV7-2 to TRBJ2-7; 9 bases map to TRBD1. With V trimmed by 5 bases and J by 5 bases, 7 bases remained unmatched. The germline gives CDR1 SGHTA, CDR2 FQGNSA. There are 14 residues in the CDR3. CDR3 sequence: CASSLQGQGDEQYF. The CDR3 bases are TGTGCCAGCAGCCTCCAGGGACAGGGAGACGAGCAGTACTTC.

The rearrangement links TRBV11-2 to TRBJ2-7; TRBD2 aligns across 12 bases. J lost 0 bases, V lost 5 bases, and 5 bases had no gene match. This CDR3 comprises 16 residues. Germline V gene lookup returns CDR1 SGHAT and CDR2 FQNNGV. The CDR3 bases are TGTGCCAGCAGCCCTACTAGCGGGGGGATCTCCTACGAGCAGTACTTC. Its translation is CASSPTSGGISYEQYF.

The gene calls are TRBV27 and TRBJ2-1; 7 bases align to TRBD2. V lost 5 bases to trimming and J lost 9 bases; unmatched junction nucleotides: 10. In germline, CDR1 is MNHEY, CDR2 SMNVEV (reference sequence). This CDR3 comprises 14 residues. The CDR3 sequence is CASSATRLAGEQFF. CDR3 nucleotides: TGTGCCAGCAGTGCCACTCGACTAGCAGGTGAGCAGTTCTTC.

V gene TRBV25-1 combines with J gene TRBJ1-2; unclear D gene. CDR3 length: 13 amino acids. Trimming shortened V by 6 bases and J by 7 bases, and 15 bases separated the two germline ends. Germline-derived CDR1 and CDR2 are MGHDK and SYGVNS. Written as DNA, the CDR3 is TGTGCCAGCAGCCTCACTCCCGGGGTTGGCTACACCTTC. Its translation: CASSLTPGVGYTF.

In this sample, this clone turned up many times. The rearrangement links TRBV3-1 (or the pseudogene TRBV3-2) to TRBJ2-7, with D perhaps TRBD1 (6 bases). The CDR3 loop spans 15 amino acids. Trimming stripped 4 bases from V and 4 bases from J, with 17 bases between. The germline V gene encodes CDR1 LGHDT and CDR2 YNNKEL (reference sequence). Here the CDR3 reads CASSPRQAPRYEQYF. The CDR3 DNA follows: TGTGCCAGCAGCCCACGACAGGCCCCAAGGTACGAGCAGTACTTC.

The chain combines TRBV4-1 with TRBJ1-1, with a possible D match to TRBD1 (5 bases). The CDR3 has 14 amino acids. The germline gives CDR1 MGHRA, CDR2 YSYEKL. The V end was cut by 0 bases, the J end by 4 bases, with 9 bases between. This chain's CDR3 is CASSQDQRGTEAFF. CDR3 bases: TGCGCCAGCAGCCAAGATCAAAGGGGCACTGAAGCTTTCTTT.

The chain recombines TRBV3-1 (or the pseudogene TRBV3-2) with TRBJ1-4; D gene ambiguous. From germline, CDR1 is LGHDT and CDR2 YNNKEL (reference sequence). Trimming left V 4 bases short and J 8 bases short, with 11 bases between. This CDR3 is built from 13 residues. CDR3: CASSRPEGEKLFF. The CDR3 DNA is TGTGCCAGCAGCCGCCCGGAGGGAGAAAAACTGTTTTTT.

The chain has TRBV7-6 and TRBJ2-7; D uncertain. CDR3 length: 15 amino acids. The V gene's germline CDR1 is SGHVS and CDR2 FNYEAQ. The ends were cut back, 3 bases at V and 1 base at J, with 13 bases in the middle. The CDR3 sequence is CASSFGLANSYEQYF. In DNA form, the CDR3 reads TGTGCCAGCAGCTTTGGTCTCGCGAATTCCTACGAGCAGTACTTC.

The chain is built from TRBV11-2 and TRBJ2-7, with D possibly matching TRBD2 (5 bases). Per the germline V gene, CDR1 is SGHAT and CDR2 is FQNNGV. The CDR3 has 12 amino acids. V was clipped by 5 bases and J by 11 bases, with 16 bases between them. The CDR3 DNA sequence: TGTGCCAGCAGCGGAATTCTCGGGGAGAAGTACTTC. It is translated as CASSGILGEKYF.

The chain joins TRBV5-6 to TRBJ1-1; 8 bases line up with TRBD1. With V trimmed by 1 base and J by 11 bases, 10 bases remained unmatched. CDR1 is SGHDT and CDR2 is YYEEEE in the germline V gene. This CDR3 region has 14 residues. The CDR3 region is CASSLRNRGFWAFF. The CDR3 nucleotides read TGTGCCAGCAGCTTGAGGAACAGGGGGTTCTGGGCTTTCTTT.

The chain couples TRBV29-1 to TRBJ2-1; perhaps TRBD2 as D (6 bases). The germline gives CDR1 SQVTM, CDR2 ANQGSEA. This CDR3 region has 15 residues. The V and J ends lost 2 bases and 5 bases respectively, with 16 bases between them. The DNA for the CDR3 is TGCAGCGTTGAATGGGAGACTAGTCGGGACAATGAGCAGTTCTTC. Protein: CSVEWETSRDNEQFF.

This rearrangement joins TRBV7-7 to TRBJ2-7; TRBD1 matches at 7 bases. Germline CDR1 reads SSHAT; CDR2 reads FNYEAQ (reference sequence). The CDR3 length is 14 residues. Germline trimming cut 4 bases from V and 2 bases from J; bases unmatched to any gene: 5. The CDR3 nucleotides are TGTGCCAGCAGCTACCGACAGGGTCCCTACGAGCAGTACTTC. Encoded protein: CASSYRQGPYEQYF.

A single count supports this clone. This sequence joins TRBV28 and TRBJ1-6; 7 bases match TRBD1. The CDR3 contains 15 residues. V was clipped by 6 bases and J by 6 bases; unmatched bases: 8. Per the germline V gene, CDR1 is MDHEN and CDR2 is SYDVKM. The CDR3 DNA follows: TGTGCCAGCAGATTGATTGGGACAGTTAATTCACCCCTCCACTTT. It specifies CASRLIGTVNSPLHF.

The V gene is TRBV5-6, the J gene TRBJ2-7; 7 nucleotides agree with TRBD1. Trimming took 2 bases from V and 5 from J; bases not matched to a gene: 7. The germline V gene encodes CDR1 SGHDT and CDR2 YYEEEE. The CDR3 consists of 14 residues. CDR3 residues: CASSLSRGNDEQYF. CDR3 DNA sequence: TGTGCCAGCAGCTTATCCAGGGGGAACGACGAGCAGTACTTC.

The chain couples TRBV2 to TRBJ2-2, with D perhaps TRBD2 (6 bases). Germline CDR1 and CDR2: SNHLY and FYNNEI. V was clipped by 3 bases and J by 4 bases, with 18 bases between them. The length of the CDR3 is 17 residues. This CDR3 reads CASSELRGGPTTGELFF. The CDR3 nucleotides read TGTGCCAGCAGTGAGCTTCGGGGAGGCCCGACCACCGGGGAGCTGTTTTTT. The complete variable domain, with remaining parts taken from reference TRBV2 and TRBJ2-2, reads EPEVTQTPSHQVTQMGQEVILRCVPISNHLYFYWYRQILGQKVEFLVSFYNNEISEKSEIFDDQFSVERPDGSNFTLKIRSTKLEDSAMYFCASSELRGGPTTGELFFGEGSRLTVL.

The chain links TRBV7-9 to TRBJ2-3; D perhaps matches TRBD2 (5 bases). The V and J ends lost 5 bases and 6 bases respectively, with 24 bases between them. Germline V CDR1 and CDR2: SEHNR, FQNEAQ (reference sequence). The CDR3 has 17 amino acids. This CDR3 reads CASSLDYVTGVEDTQYF. DNA of the CDR3: TGTGCCAGCAGCCTAGACTATGTGACTGGAGTAGAGGATACGCAGTATTTT.